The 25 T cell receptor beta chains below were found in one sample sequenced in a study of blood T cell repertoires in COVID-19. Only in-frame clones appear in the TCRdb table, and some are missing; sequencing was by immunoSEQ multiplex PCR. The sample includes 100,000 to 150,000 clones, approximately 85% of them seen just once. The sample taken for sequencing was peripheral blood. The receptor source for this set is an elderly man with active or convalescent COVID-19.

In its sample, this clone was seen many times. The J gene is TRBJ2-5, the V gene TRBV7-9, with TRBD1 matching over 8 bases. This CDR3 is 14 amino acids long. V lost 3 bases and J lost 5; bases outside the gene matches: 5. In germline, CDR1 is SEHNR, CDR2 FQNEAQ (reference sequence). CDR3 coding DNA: TGTGCCAGCAGCTTCGGACAGGGTAGGGAGACCCAGTACTTC. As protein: CASSFGQGRETQYF.

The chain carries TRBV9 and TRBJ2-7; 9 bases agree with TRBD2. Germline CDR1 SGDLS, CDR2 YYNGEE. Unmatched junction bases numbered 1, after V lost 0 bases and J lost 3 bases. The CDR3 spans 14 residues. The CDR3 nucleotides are TGTGCCAGCAGCGTAGGAGCGGGAGGCTACGAGCAGTACTTC. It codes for CASSVGAGGYEQYF.

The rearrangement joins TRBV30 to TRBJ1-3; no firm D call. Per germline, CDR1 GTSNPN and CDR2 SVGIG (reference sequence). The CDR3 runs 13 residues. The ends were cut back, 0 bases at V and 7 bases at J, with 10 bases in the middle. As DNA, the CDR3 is TGTGCCTGGAGTGTATGGCAGTCGAACACCATATATTTT. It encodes CAWSVWQSNTIYF.

The CDR3 protein is CASSEWRGANTEAFF. DNA for the CDR3: TGTGCCAGCAGTGAATGGCGGGGGGCGAACACTGAAGCTTTCTTT. V usage is TRBV2 and J usage is TRBJ1-1, with D perhaps TRBD1 (6 bases). The V gene's germline CDR1 is SNHLY and CDR2 FYNNEI. Trimming removed 2 bases from V and 1 base from J, with 11 bases in between. This CDR3 region has 15 residues.

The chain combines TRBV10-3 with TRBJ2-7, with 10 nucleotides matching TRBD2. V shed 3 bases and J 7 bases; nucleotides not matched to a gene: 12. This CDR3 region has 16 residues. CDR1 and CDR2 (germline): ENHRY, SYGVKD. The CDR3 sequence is CAISDSRGAGGREQYF. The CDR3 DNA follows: TGTGCCATCAGTGACTCAAGGGGAGCGGGAGGGCGGGAGCAGTACTTC.

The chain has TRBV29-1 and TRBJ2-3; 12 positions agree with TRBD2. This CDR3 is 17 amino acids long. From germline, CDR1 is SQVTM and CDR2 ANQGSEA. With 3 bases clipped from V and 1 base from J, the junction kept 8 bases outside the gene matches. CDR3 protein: CSVEKVRTSGGTDTQYF. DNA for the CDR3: TGCAGCGTTGAGAAAGTTAGGACTAGCGGGGGCACAGATACGCAGTATTTT.

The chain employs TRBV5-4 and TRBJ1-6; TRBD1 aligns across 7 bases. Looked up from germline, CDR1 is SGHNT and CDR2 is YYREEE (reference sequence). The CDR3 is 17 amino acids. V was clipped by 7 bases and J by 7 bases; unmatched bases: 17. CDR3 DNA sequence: TGTGCCAGCGGACGTTCCGGGACAGCCCTAAGAAATTCACCCCTCCACTTT. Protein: CASGRSGTALRNSPLHF.

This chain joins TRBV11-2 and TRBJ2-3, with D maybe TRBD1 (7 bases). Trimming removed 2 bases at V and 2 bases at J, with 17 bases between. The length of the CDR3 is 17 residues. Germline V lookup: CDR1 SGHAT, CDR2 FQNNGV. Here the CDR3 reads CASSLKFSGGYTDTQYF. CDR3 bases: TGTGCCAGCAGCTTAAAGTTTTCAGGGGGGTACACAGATACGCAGTATTTT.

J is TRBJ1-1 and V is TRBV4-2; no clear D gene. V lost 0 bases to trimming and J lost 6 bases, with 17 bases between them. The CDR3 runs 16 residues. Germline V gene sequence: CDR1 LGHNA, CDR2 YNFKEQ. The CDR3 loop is CASSQEVRESAAEAFF. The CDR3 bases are TGTGCCAGCAGCCAAGAGGTGCGGGAATCGGCCGCTGAAGCTTTCTTT.

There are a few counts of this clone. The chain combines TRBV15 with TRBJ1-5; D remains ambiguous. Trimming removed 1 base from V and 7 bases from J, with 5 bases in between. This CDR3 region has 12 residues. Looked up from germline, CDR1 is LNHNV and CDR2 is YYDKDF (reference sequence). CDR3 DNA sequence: TGTGCCACCAGCAGAGTGTCGCAGCCCCAGCATTTT. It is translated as CATSRVSQPQHF.

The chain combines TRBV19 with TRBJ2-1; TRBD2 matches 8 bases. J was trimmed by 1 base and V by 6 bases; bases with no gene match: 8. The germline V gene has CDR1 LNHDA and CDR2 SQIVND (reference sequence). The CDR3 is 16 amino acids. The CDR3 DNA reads TGTGCCAGTAGAATGGGAGGACTAGCTTCCTACAATGAGCAGTTCTTC. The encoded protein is CASRMGGLASYNEQFF.

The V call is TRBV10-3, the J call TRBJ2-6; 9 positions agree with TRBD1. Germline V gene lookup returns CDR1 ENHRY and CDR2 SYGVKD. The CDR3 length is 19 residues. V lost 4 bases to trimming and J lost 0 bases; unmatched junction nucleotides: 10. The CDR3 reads CAISGPQGARGSGANVLTF. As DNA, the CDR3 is TGTGCCATCAGTGGGCCACAGGGGGCCAGGGGCTCTGGGGCCAACGTCCTGACTTTC.

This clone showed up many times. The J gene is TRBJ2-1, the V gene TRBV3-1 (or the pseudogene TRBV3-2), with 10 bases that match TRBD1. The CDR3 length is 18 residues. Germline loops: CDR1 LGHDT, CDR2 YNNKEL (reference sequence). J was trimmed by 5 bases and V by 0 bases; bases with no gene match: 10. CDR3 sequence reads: CASSQDWVKGQGNNEQFF. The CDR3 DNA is TGTGCCAGCAGCCAAGATTGGGTGAAGGGACAGGGGAACAATGAGCAGTTCTTC.

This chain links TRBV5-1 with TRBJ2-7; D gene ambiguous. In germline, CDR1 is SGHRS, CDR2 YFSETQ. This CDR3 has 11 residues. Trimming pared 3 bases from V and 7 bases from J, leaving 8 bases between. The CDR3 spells CASSSAREQYF. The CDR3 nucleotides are TGCGCCAGCAGCTCCGCTAGAGAGCAGTACTTC.

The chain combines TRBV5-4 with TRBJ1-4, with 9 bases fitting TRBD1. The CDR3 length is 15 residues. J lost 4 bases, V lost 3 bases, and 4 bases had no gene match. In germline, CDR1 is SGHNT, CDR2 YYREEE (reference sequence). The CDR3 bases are TGTGCCAGCAGCTCACCGGGACAGGGTAATGAAAAACTGTTTTTT. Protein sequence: CASSSPGQGNEKLFF.

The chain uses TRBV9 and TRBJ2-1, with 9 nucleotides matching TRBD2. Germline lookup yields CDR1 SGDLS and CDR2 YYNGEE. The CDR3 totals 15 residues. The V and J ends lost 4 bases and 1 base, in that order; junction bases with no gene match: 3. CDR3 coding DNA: TGTGCCAGCAGCTCGGGACTAGCTTCCTACAATGAGCAGTTCTTC. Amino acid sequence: CASSSGLASYNEQFF.

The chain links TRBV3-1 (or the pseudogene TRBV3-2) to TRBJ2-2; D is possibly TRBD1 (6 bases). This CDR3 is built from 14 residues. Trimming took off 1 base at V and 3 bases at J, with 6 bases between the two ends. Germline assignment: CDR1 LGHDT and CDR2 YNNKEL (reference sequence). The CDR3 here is CASSQGTDTGELFF. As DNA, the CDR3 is TGTGCCAGCAGCCAAGGGACAGACACCGGGGAGCTGTTTTTT.

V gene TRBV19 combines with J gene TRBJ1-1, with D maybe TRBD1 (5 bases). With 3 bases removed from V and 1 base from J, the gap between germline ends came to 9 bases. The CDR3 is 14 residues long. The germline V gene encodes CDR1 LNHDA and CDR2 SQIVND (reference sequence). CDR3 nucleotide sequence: TGTGCCAGTAGTATGCGACAGCAGAACACTGAAGCTTTCTTT. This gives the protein CASSMRQQNTEAFF.

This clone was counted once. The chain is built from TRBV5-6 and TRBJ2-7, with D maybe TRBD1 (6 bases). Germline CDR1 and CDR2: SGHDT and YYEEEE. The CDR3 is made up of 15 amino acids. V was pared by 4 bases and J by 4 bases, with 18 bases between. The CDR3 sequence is CASSPVGGKGYEQYF. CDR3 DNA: TGTGCCAGCAGCCCCGTAGGGGGTAAGGGGTACGAGCAGTACTTC.

CDR3 nucleotides: TGTGCCAGCAGCGTCGGGACTAGCGGGGACTGGGGGACCCAGTACTTC. Protein: CASSVGTSGDWGTQYF. The J gene is TRBJ2-5, the V gene TRBV3-1 (or the pseudogene TRBV3-2); 13 nucleotides line up with TRBD2. The ends lost 5 bases at V and 7 bases at J; junction bases unmatched: 10. The CDR3 is 16 residues long. Germline-derived CDR1 and CDR2 are LGHDT and YNNKEL (reference sequence).

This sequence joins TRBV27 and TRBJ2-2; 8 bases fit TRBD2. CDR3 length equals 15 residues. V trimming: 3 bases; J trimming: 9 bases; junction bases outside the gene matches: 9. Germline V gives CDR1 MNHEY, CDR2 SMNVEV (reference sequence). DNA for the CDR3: TGTGCCAGCAGTTTTGGGGGACTAGGACGAAGGGAGCTGTTTTTT. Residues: CASSFGGLGRRELFF.

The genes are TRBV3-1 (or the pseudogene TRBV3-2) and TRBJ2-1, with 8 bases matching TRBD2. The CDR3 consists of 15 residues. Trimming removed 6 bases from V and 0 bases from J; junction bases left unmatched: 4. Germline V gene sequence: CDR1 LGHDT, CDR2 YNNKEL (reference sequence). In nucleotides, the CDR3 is TGTGCCAGCAGTGCCAGCGGGAGCTCCTACAATGAGCAGTTCTTC. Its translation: CASSASGSSYNEQFF.

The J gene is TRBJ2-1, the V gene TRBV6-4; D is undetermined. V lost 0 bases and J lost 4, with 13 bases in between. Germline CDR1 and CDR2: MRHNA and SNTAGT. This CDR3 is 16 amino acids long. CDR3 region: CASSDSILPSYNEQFF. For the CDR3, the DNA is TGTGCCAGCAGTGACTCGATTCTACCTTCATACAATGAGCAGTTCTTC.

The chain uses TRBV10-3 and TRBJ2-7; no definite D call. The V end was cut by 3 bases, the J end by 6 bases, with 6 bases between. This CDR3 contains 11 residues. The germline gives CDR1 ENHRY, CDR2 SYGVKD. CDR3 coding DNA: TGTGCCATCAGTGACAGTTCCGAGCAGTACTTC. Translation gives CAISDSSEQYF.

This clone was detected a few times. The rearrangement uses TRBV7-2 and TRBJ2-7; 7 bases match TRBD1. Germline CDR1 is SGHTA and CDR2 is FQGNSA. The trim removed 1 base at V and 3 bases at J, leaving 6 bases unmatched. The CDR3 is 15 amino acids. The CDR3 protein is CASSLDDRAFYEQYF. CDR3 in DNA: TGTGCCAGCAGCTTAGATGACAGGGCATTCTACGAGCAGTACTTC.